One sample yielded the 30 T cell receptor beta chains listed below, sequenced in a study of blood T cells in healthy people across ages. A second PCR, run for roughly 7 to 11 cycles, used a sample-barcoded 5' primer plus a J-beta primer mix. TCRdb ran MiXCR on the 5' RACE reads and lists one entry per CDR3 protein. The data hold approximately 800,000 distinct CDR3 sequences, with roughly 50% observed a single time. Input material: blood. Receptors were obtained from a man aged 80 or over in good health.

The table lists this clonotype with a count of one. This chain uses TRBV7-2 with TRBJ2-1; TRBD2 agrees at 7 bases. The DNA matches TRBJ2-7 better at its end, which makes the J call doubtful. The germline CDR1 and CDR2 sequences are SGHTA and FQGNSA. This CDR3 region has 15 residues. The CDR3 DNA reads TGTGCCAGCAGCTTAGTGGGTGGCGGGAGTAACGAGCAGTACTTC. Translated: CASSLVGGGSNEQYF.

The rearrangement links TRBV4-2 to TRBJ2-7; D is perhaps TRBD1 (6 bases). Germline-derived CDR1 and CDR2 are LGHNA and YNFKEQ. This CDR3 has 14 residues. With 2 bases removed from V and 6 bases from J, the gap between germline ends came to 14 bases. CDR3 amino acids: CASSQNEQGAEQYF. The CDR3 coding sequence is TGTGCCAGCAGCCAAAATGAACAGGGAGCCGAGCAGTACTTC.

The chain is built from TRBV15 and TRBJ2-1, with TRBD2 matching over 10 bases. Germline V gives CDR1 LNHNV, CDR2 YYDKDF (reference sequence). CDR3 size: 16 residues. Trimming at V came to 5 bases and at J to 6 bases, leaving 10 bases not matched to a gene. The CDR3 DNA reads as TGTGCCACCAGCTTCTCTAGCGGGAGTTTTTCCAATGAGCAGTTCTTC. Protein: CATSFSSGSFSNEQFF.

The rearrangement joins TRBV20-1 to TRBJ2-3, with D perhaps TRBD2 (6 bases). Germline V gene lookup returns CDR1 DFQATT and CDR2 SNEGSKA (reference sequence). This CDR3 region has 15 residues. V lost 0 bases to trimming and J lost 2 bases, with 12 bases between them. CDR3 coding DNA: TGCAGTGCTAGAGATAGGAGGGCCCCCACAGATACGCAGTATTTT. Its protein product is CSARDRRAPTDTQYF.

This clonotype has just a few counts. The chain links TRBV24-1 to TRBJ2-5, with 7 bases identical to TRBD1. Germline lookup yields CDR1 KGHDR and CDR2 SFDVKD. V trimming: 0 bases; J trimming: 5 bases; junction bases outside the gene matches: 8. The CDR3 contains 16 residues. Here the CDR3 DNA reads TGTGCCACCAGTGATTTGGTCTCGACAGGGTCGGAGACCCAGTACTTC. Protein sequence: CATSDLVSTGSETQYF.

A note on this clonotype: A much more abundant neighbour one base away suggests this may be a read error. The genes are TRBV11-2 and TRBJ2-1; 7 nucleotides match TRBD1. The assigned J gene may be wrong: the sequence end matches TRBJ2-7 better. The CDR3 runs to 14 residues. CDR1 is SGHAT and CDR2 is FQNNGV in the germline V gene. CDR3 sequence: CASSPVTGYNEQYF. For the CDR3, the DNA is TGTGCCAGCAGCCCTGTGACAGGGTACAATGAGCAGTACTTC.

This chain connects TRBV6-5 to TRBJ2-1; TRBD2 agrees at 9 bases. Germline V CDR1 and CDR2: MNHEY, SVGAGI. The CDR3 is 15 residues long. The trim removed 8 bases at V and 7 bases at J, leaving 12 bases unmatched. The CDR3 DNA sequence: TGTGCCAGCTCGAGCGTAGCGGGAGAATTTAATGAGCAGTTCTTC. Amino acid sequence: CASSSVAGEFNEQFF.

This clonotype was seen only a few times. The chain carries TRBV9 and TRBJ1-1; a weak D match, TRBD1 (5 bases). Trimming shortened V by 3 bases and J by 3 bases, and 9 bases separated the two germline ends. Germline V gene sequence: CDR1 SGDLS, CDR2 YYNGEE. There are 13 residues in the CDR3. The CDR3 sequence is CASSDPGHTEAFF. For the CDR3, the DNA is TGTGCCAGCAGCGACCCGGGACACACTGAAGCTTTCTTT.

This rearrangement joins TRBV27 to TRBJ1-2; 12 positions match TRBD1. The CDR3 has 13 residues. V lost 6 bases to trimming and J lost 6 bases; unmatched junction nucleotides: 2. Germline loops: CDR1 MNHEY, CDR2 SMNVEV (reference sequence). This CDR3 is CASRGTGGDGYTF. CDR3 bases: TGTGCCAGCAGGGGGACAGGGGGCGATGGCTACACCTTC.

This clonotype turned up a few times. The genes are TRBV5-6 and TRBJ1-1; perhaps TRBD1 as D (5 bases). The germline CDR1 and CDR2 sequences are SGHDT and YYEEEE. The CDR3 contains 14 residues. With 2 bases removed from V and 1 base from J, the gap between germline ends came to 9 bases. DNA for the CDR3: TGTGCCAGCAGCTTTTCGGGGCGGAACACTGAAGCTTTCTTT. Amino acid sequence: CASSFSGRNTEAFF.

This clonotype has only a few counts. This rearrangement joins TRBV21-1 to TRBJ2-3; the table names TRBD2, a call not compared with the DNA. TRBV21-1 is tagged as a pseudogene. The CDR3 has 16 amino acids. The CDR3: CASMKRGGRATDTQYF. CDR3 sequence (DNA): TGTGCCAGCATGAAGCGTGGCGGGAGGGCTACAGATACGCAGTATTTT.

The rearrangement uses TRBV6-1 and TRBJ2-7; 8 bases are a match to TRBD1. Per germline, CDR1 MNHNS and CDR2 SASEGT. Losses at the gene ends were 10 bases for V and 1 base for J; bases not matched to a gene: 21. The CDR3 is 18 amino acids. CDR3 bases: TGTGCCACCTTCCCCGCCACCGGGCCCAGGGGGCCTTCCTACGAGCAGTACTTC. Its translation is CATFPATGPRGPSYEQYF.

The gene calls are TRBV28 and TRBJ1-2; 8 bases are a match to TRBD1. This CDR3 spans 15 amino acids. Unmatched junction bases numbered 7, after V lost 3 bases and J lost 4 bases. Germline V lookup: CDR1 MDHEN, CDR2 SYDVKM. DNA of the CDR3: TGTGCCAGCAGTTTCGGACAGGGACCAGGCTATGGCTACACCTTC. Translating gives CASSFGQGPGYGYTF.

The chain is built from TRBV5-4 and TRBJ1-2, with D maybe TRBD1 (5 bases). Trimming left V 0 bases short and J 0 bases short, with 6 bases between. The germline V gene has CDR1 SGHNT and CDR2 YYREEE (reference sequence). The CDR3 has 14 residues. CDR3 region: CASSLGGTNYGYTF. The CDR3 nucleotides read TGTGCCAGCAGCTTGGGGGGCACTAACTATGGCTACACCTTC.

The genes are TRBV29-1 and TRBJ2-2; TRBD1 matches 10 bases. This CDR3 has 16 residues. Per germline, CDR1 SQVTM and CDR2 ANQGSEA. J was trimmed by 3 bases and V by 4 bases; bases with no gene match: 8. DNA for the CDR3: TGCAGCGTTGCCCAACCGGGACAGGGGCACACCGGGGAGCTGTTTTTT. As protein: CSVAQPGQGHTGELFF.

This clonotype was seen ten or more times. The chain combines TRBV20-1 with TRBJ2-5; D is unclear. The V end lost 4 bases, the J end lost 5 bases, and 5 bases lay between the germline ends. The CDR3 length is 10 residues. Germline CDR1 and CDR2: DFQATT and SNEGSKA (reference sequence). In nucleotides, the CDR3 is TGCAGTGCTACGTTCGAGACCCAGTACTTC. Translation: CSATFETQYF.

The chain has TRBV3-1 and TRBJ2-5; either TRBD1 or TRBD2 may supply D (5 bases each). The assigned J gene may be wrong: the sequence end matches TRBJ2-7 better. From germline, CDR1 is LGHDT and CDR2 YNNKEL (reference sequence). This CDR3 comprises 15 residues. The CDR3 region has the DNA TGTGCCAGCAGCCAAACCCCGGGGCTAGCCTACGAGCAGTACTTC. Translated: CASSQTPGLAYEQYF.

CDR3 sequence reads: CATAVGDSRYEQYF. CDR3 nucleotide sequence: TGTGCAACGGCTGTGGGCGACAGCCGCTACGAGCAGTACTTC. V is TRBV27 and J is TRBJ2-4; TRBD1 might be the D (5 bases). TRBJ2-7 matches the DNA end more closely, so the J call is doubtful. The CDR3 has 14 amino acids. Germline V gives CDR1 MNHEY, CDR2 SMNVEV (reference sequence).

There are a few counts of this clonotype. This sequence joins TRBV6-2 or TRBV6-3 and TRBJ1-5; the D gene is possibly TRBD1 (5 bases). CDR1 and CDR2 from the germline V gene are MNHEY and SVGEGT. V lost 7 bases, J lost 2 bases, and 15 bases lay in between. There are 15 residues in the CDR3. The CDR3 nucleotides read TGTGCCAGCATTCCCCGGGGCGAGGGCAATCAGCCCCAGCATTTT. It is translated as CASIPRGEGNQPQHF.

This clonotype has a handful of counts. As DNA, the CDR3 is TGTGCTAGTGTGAGTGGGGGCTACTACGAGCAGTACTTC. Amino acids: CASVSGGYYEQYF. This rearrangement joins TRBV12-5 to TRBJ2-7, with D perhaps matching TRBD1 (6 bases). Between the trimmed V and J ends, which lost 7 bases and 3 bases, there was a span of 13 bases. Germline loops: CDR1 LGHNT, CDR2 FRNRAP. The CDR3 spans 13 residues.

The chain couples TRBV7-8 to TRBJ2-1; 12 bases match TRBD2. Unmatched junction bases numbered 7, after V lost 6 bases and J lost 7 bases. The CDR3 is 15 residues long. CDR1 and CDR2 (germline): SGHVS, FQNEAQ. The CDR3 region has the DNA TGTGCCAGCAGGCAACTAGCGGGAGGCGTAAATGAGCAGTTCTTC. It yields the protein CASRQLAGGVNEQFF.

The rearrangement uses TRBV19 and TRBJ2-7; either TRBD1 or TRBD2 may fit D (6 bases each). The germline V and J ends were trimmed by 7 bases and 3 bases, with 22 bases remaining between them. The CDR3 runs to 16 residues. Germline CDR1 reads LNHDA; CDR2 reads SQIVND (reference sequence). This CDR3 is CASTGGPAQRGYEQYF. CDR3 bases: TGTGCCAGTACCGGGGGCCCAGCCCAGAGAGGCTACGAGCAGTACTTC.

In this sample, this clonotype turned up a few times. This chain connects TRBV3-1 to TRBJ2-1; 9 bases align to TRBD1. Germline assignment: CDR1 LGHDT and CDR2 YNNKEL (reference sequence). The CDR3 has 17 amino acids. J lost 6 bases, V lost 1 base, and 10 bases had no gene match. The CDR3 coding sequence is TGTGCCAGCAGCCAAGGTCCCGGGACAGGGAGCGGCAATGAGCAGTTCTTC. It yields the protein CASSQGPGTGSGNEQFF.

The chain has TRBV7-2 and TRBJ2-7; D not resolved. The DNA end is more similar to TRBJ2-5, so the J call may be wrong. The CDR3 loop spans 14 amino acids. From germline, CDR1 is SGHTA and CDR2 FQGNSA. CDR3 sequence: CASSLVRRLETQYF. The DNA for the CDR3 is TGTGCCAGCAGCTTAGTGCGGCGTTTAGAGACCCAGTACTTC.

The gene calls are TRBV29-1 and TRBJ2-3; 7 nucleotides line up with TRBD1. The CDR3 totals 11 residues. Looked up from germline, CDR1 is SQVTM and CDR2 is ANQGSEA. V lost 7 bases to trimming and J lost 14 bases; unmatched junction nucleotides: 12. The CDR3 spells CSALTGSSAYF. CDR3 bases: TGCAGCGCTTTGACAGGGTCAAGCGCGTATTTT.

This clonotype was counted a few times. This chain connects TRBV25-1 to TRBJ1-5, with 7 bases matching TRBD1. The germline gives CDR1 MGHDK, CDR2 SYGVNS. The CDR3 has 14 amino acids. V lost 2 bases to trimming and J lost 7 bases; unmatched junction nucleotides: 5. CDR3 in amino acids: CASSEQGEGQPQHF. CDR3 bases: TGTGCCAGCAGTGAACAGGGGGAAGGACAGCCCCAGCATTTT.

The genes are TRBV20-1 and TRBJ2-3; a possible D gene is TRBD1 (6 bases). Germline V lookup: CDR1 DFQATT, CDR2 SNEGSKA (reference sequence). The CDR3 extends over 16 amino acids. As DNA, the CDR3 is TGCAGCGCACAATCTCGTGAGGGGGTTAGCACAGATACGCAGTATTTT. Residues: CSAQSREGVSTDTQYF.

The chain employs TRBV5-1 and TRBJ2-1; 12 bases line up with TRBD2. This CDR3 comprises 17 residues. The ends lost 0 bases at V and 8 bases at J; junction bases unmatched: 9. In germline, CDR1 is SGHRS, CDR2 YFSETQ. The CDR3 region is CASSLASGRAGRDEQFF. The CDR3, as DNA: TGCGCCAGCAGCTTGGCTAGCGGGAGGGCCGGTAGAGATGAGCAGTTCTTC.

The CDR3, as DNA: TGTGCCAGCAGTTCCCAGGGGACCCGACTATATCGCGAGCAGTACTTC. Its translation: CASSSQGTRLYREQYF. The V and J genes are TRBV27 and TRBJ2-5; D might be TRBD1 (6 bases). Judging by the DNA end, TRBJ2-7 fits better; the J call may be wrong. CDR3 length equals 16 residues. The germline gives CDR1 MNHEY, CDR2 SMNVEV (reference sequence).

V is TRBV18 and J is TRBJ1-1, with TRBD1 matching over 9 bases. V lost 8 bases, J lost 0 bases, and 13 bases stayed unmatched. CDR1 and CDR2 from the germline V gene are KGHSH and LQKENI. This CDR3 comprises 17 residues. The CDR3 nucleotides read TGTGCCAGCCGAAAGCCGGGACAGGGCCGAATGAACACTGAAGCTTTCTTT. Translated: CASRKPGQGRMNTEAFF.